This is a list of T cell receptor beta chains from one sample in a study of response to subunit inactivated influenza vaccine. TCRdb reprocessed the RT-PCR reads with MiXCR, giving one entry per CDR3 protein. The sample holds over 400,000 distinct CDR3 sequences, approximately 13% seen once. The specimen was PBMCs from blood, collected roughly 46 days after vaccination. The receptor source for this set is a man aged 50-59 years who received an inactivated influenza vaccine. Both conserved end residues are part of each CDR3. A D gene is named only where the DNA matches it firmly. The size field is filled for only some rows; it gives once, few, many or a size class.

V	size	D	J	CDR3	DNA
TRBV7-2	-	TRBD2	TRBJ2-1	CASSLTSGGSNEQFF	TGTGCCAGCAGCTTAACTAGCGGGGGGTCTAATGAGCAGTTCTTC
TRBV28	-	TRBD1	TRBJ2-7	CASSSGQGGTYEQYF	TGTGCCAGCAGTTCCGGACAGGGAGGAACCTACGAGCAGTACTTC
TRBV12-3/TRBV12-4	few	-	TRBJ1-1	CASSSGRNTEAFF	TGTGCCAGCAGTTCCGGACGAAACACTGAAGCTTTCTTT
TRBV20-1	-	TRBD2	TRBJ2-2	CSAPVGGGGNGELFF	TGCAGTGCTCCAGTAGGCGGGGGGGGGAACGGGGAGCTGTTTTTT
TRBV20-1	many	TRBD1	TRBJ2-3	CSAGARTGQLGADTQYF	TGCAGTGCTGGGGCCAGGACAGGGCAATTAGGTGCAGATACGCAGTATTTT
TRBV7-9	few	TRBD1	TRBJ2-7	CASSLEVRGPLFGEQYF	TGTGCCAGCAGCTTAGAGGTCAGGGGGCCTTTATTTGGCGAGCAGTACTTC
TRBV28	many	-	TRBJ2-5	CASSSALGAETQYF	TGTGCCAGCAGCTCGGCTTTGGGGGCGGAGACCCAGTACTTC
TRBV14	few	TRBD2	TRBJ2-5	CASSVFPGLAGEETQYF	TGTGCCAGCAGCGTCTTTCCGGGACTAGCGGGGGAAGAGACCCAGTACTTC
TRBV12-3/TRBV12-4	-	TRBD1	TRBJ1-2	CASSTGGAGYGYTF	TGTGCCAGCAGCACAGGGGGCGCCGGCTATGGCTACACCTTC
TRBV7-9	few	-	TRBJ2-2	CASGRYRDPGELFF	TGTGCCAGCGGCCGGTACAGGGATCCCGGGGAGCTGTTTTTT
TRBV4-1	-	-	TRBJ1-5	CASSQDPGRSSNQPQHF	TGCGCCAGCAGCCAAGACCCCGGCAGATCTAGCAATCAGCCCCAGCATTTT
TRBV7-2	-	-	TRBJ2-3	CASSKSRDLGGDTQYF	TGTGCCAGCAGCAAAAGCCGGGATCTTGGTGGAGATACGCAGTATTTT
TRBV7-2	few	-	TRBJ1-1	CASSGQGLEAFF	TGTGCCAGCAGCGGCCAGGGATTGGAAGCTTTCTTT
TRBV24-1	-	TRBD1	TRBJ1-1	CATSLPGQGLPEAFF	TGTGCCACCAGCTTACCGGGACAGGGGTTACCTGAAGCTTTCTTT
TRBV7-2	-	TRBD2	TRBJ2-7	CASSPYVAGGSEQYF	TGTGCCAGCAGCCCATACGTGGCGGGGGGGAGCGAGCAGTACTTC
TRBV20-1	few	TRBD2	TRBJ2-5	CSARGTSGREQETQYF	TGCAGTGCTAGAGGTACTAGCGGGAGGGAACAAGAGACCCAGTACTTC